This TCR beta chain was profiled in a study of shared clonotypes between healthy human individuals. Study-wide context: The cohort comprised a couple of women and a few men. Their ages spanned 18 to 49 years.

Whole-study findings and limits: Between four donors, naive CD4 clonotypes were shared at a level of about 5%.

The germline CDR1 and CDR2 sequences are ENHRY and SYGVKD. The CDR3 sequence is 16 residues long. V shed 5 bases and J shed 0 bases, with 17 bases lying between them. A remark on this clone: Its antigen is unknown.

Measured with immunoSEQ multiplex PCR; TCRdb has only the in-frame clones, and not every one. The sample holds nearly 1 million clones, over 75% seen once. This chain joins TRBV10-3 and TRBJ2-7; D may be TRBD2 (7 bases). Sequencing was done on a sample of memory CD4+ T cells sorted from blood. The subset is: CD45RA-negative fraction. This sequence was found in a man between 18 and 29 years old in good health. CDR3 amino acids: CAISPGSAGASYEQYF. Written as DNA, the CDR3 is TGTGCCATCAGTCCCGGGTCTGCGGGGGCCTCCTACGAGCAGTACTTC.